The rows below give T cell receptor beta chains drawn from one sample of a study of blood T cell repertoires in COVID-19. Sequenced by immunoSEQ multiplex PCR; TCRdb stores in-frame clones only, minus some. Of about 230,000 clones in the sample, nearly 90% were seen once. Sequencing input: PBMCs or T cells enriched from blood (not recorded which). Every receptor here comes from a man aged 25 to 40 who had recovered from COVID-19. The conserved cysteine and the conserved F or W are not part of the CDR3 here. The order of the fields is clone size, J gene, V gene, CDR3 protein. Size is stated for part of the rows, as once, few or many counts, or as a class when the clone is expanded.

clone_size: .
j_call: TRBJ2-5
v_call: TRBV30
cdr3_aa: AWSVGGPQETQY

clone_size: .
j_call: TRBJ2-5
v_call: TRBV5-6
cdr3_aa: ASAGMGETQY

clone_size: .
j_call: TRBJ1-5
v_call: TRBV23-1
cdr3_aa: ASSQEVRIGNQPQH

clone_size: .
j_call: TRBJ1-5
v_call: TRBV7-2
cdr3_aa: ASSFNSRGGSGQPQH

clone_size: .
j_call: TRBJ2-1
v_call: TRBV6-4
cdr3_aa: ASGAGGPNEQF

clone_size: .
j_call: TRBJ2-3
v_call: TRBV7-8
cdr3_aa: ASSLLRGRTDTQY

clone_size: once
j_call: TRBJ2-7
v_call: TRBV9
cdr3_aa: ASSVLAGVGGEQY

clone_size: .
j_call: TRBJ2-5
v_call: TRBV19
cdr3_aa: ASKASHPRETQY

clone_size: .
j_call: TRBJ2-3
v_call: TRBV9
cdr3_aa: ASSVLSGRRLVGY

clone_size: .
j_call: TRBJ1-4
v_call: TRBV6-5
cdr3_aa: ASSFRDRGEKLF

clone_size: .
j_call: TRBJ2-5
v_call: TRBV11-2
cdr3_aa: ASSLEAGGWETQY

clone_size: .
j_call: TRBJ2-2
v_call: TRBV9
cdr3_aa: ASSSHLSRNTGELF

clone_size: .
j_call: TRBJ2-7
v_call: TRBV9
cdr3_aa: ASSPGGAGAYEQY

clone_size: .
j_call: TRBJ1-6
v_call: TRBV6-5
cdr3_aa: ASKLGQSNSPLH

clone_size: .
j_call: TRBJ1-6
v_call: TRBV11-1
cdr3_aa: ASSFEGESPLH

clone_size: .
j_call: TRBJ1-1
v_call: TRBV28
cdr3_aa: ASSLGRFEAF

clone_size: once
j_call: TRBJ1-2
v_call: TRBV30
cdr3_aa: AWTRDSYGYT

clone_size: .
j_call: TRBJ1-1
v_call: TRBV7-9
cdr3_aa: ASSLARGDTEAF

clone_size: .
j_call: TRBJ2-7
v_call: TRBV12-5
cdr3_aa: ASAPGTGSEQY

clone_size: .
j_call: TRBJ2-7
v_call: TRBV6-5
cdr3_aa: ASSSHRATYEQY

clone_size: .
j_call: TRBJ1-2
v_call: TRBV23-1
cdr3_aa: APCGTRDYGYT

clone_size: .
j_call: TRBJ1-4
v_call: TRBV18
cdr3_aa: ASSPPTAATNEKLF

clone_size: .
j_call: TRBJ2-1
v_call: TRBV10-3
cdr3_aa: AISDGGYNEQF

clone_size: .
j_call: TRBJ1-3
v_call: TRBV4-2
cdr3_aa: ASSQGLRDSGNTIY

clone_size: .
j_call: TRBJ1-4
v_call: TRBV7-6
cdr3_aa: ASSLGGRGPEKLF

clone_size: .
j_call: TRBJ2-7
v_call: TRBV28
cdr3_aa: ASSAKGLARQYEQY

clone_size: .
j_call: TRBJ1-1
v_call: TRBV4-3
cdr3_aa: ASSQGGQDGRTEAF

clone_size: .
j_call: TRBJ1-1
v_call: TRBV5-4
cdr3_aa: ASSLDGRRLNTEAF

clone_size: .
j_call: TRBJ1-5
v_call: TRBV10-3
cdr3_aa: AIKTGVDQPQH